This T cell receptor (beta chain) was sequenced in a study of blood T cell repertoires in COVID-19. The CDR3 contains 13 residues. The J segment lost 12 bases and the V segment lost 1 base, leaving 9 bases of the junction unmatched. Germline V gene lookup returns CDR1 GTSNPN and CDR2 SVGIG (reference sequence). In the source study's methods: Reference gene primers were amplified, and this amplification served to estimate nucleated cell counts. Sequenced by immunoSEQ multiplex PCR; TCRdb stores in-frame clones only, minus some. The DNA gave D and trimming, while V, J and clone size come from that table. In the table there are approximately 210,000 clones, 88% of which are singletons.

The V call is TRBV30, the J call TRBJ2-1, with TRBD2 matching over 7 bases. The TCR originated in a man in his sixties or seventies with acute or convalescent COVID-19. Sequencing was carried out using peripheral blood. The CDR3 DNA reads TGTGCCTGGAGTGCATCCACTAGCGAAGGGCAGTTCTTC. Amino acids: CAWSASTSEGQFF.